A single sample is the source of the 13 T cell receptor beta chains below, sequenced in a study of blood T cell repertoires in COVID-19. TCRdb keeps only in-frame clones here, not all; method: immunoSEQ multiplex PCR. In the table there are tens of thousands of clones, about 80% of which are singletons. The specimen was peripheral blood. The receptors were sampled from a human donor in a cohort sampled during active COVID-19.

The CDR3 is CASSVATVYGYTF. The CDR3 region has the DNA TGTGCCAGTAGTGTCGCGACAGTCTATGGCTACACCTTC. V usage is TRBV19 and J usage is TRBJ1-2; D perhaps matches TRBD1 (5 bases). CDR1 LNHDA and CDR2 SQIVND come from the germline V gene (reference sequence). V shed 5 bases and J shed 4 bases, with 11 bases lying between them. The CDR3 is made up of 13 amino acids.

This clone was counted once. The chain recombines TRBV25-1 with TRBJ1-2, with TRBD1 matching over 7 bases. The junction had 3 bases not matched to a gene; V was cut back by 0 bases and J by 5 bases. The length of the CDR3 is 14 residues. CDR1 is MGHDK, CDR2 SYGVNS, per germline. In DNA, the CDR3 is TGTGCCAGCAGTGAATATGGGACAGCTTATGGCTACACCTTC. Its protein is CASSEYGTAYGYTF.

The chain links TRBV6-4 to TRBJ1-5; a possible D gene is TRBD1 (5 bases). This CDR3 region has 14 residues. The germline V gene encodes CDR1 MRHNA and CDR2 SNTAGT. The V end was cut by 2 bases, the J end by 4 bases, with 9 bases between. CDR3 in DNA: TGTGCCAGCAGTGACAGGGGTAGAAATCAGCCCCAGCATTTT. This sequence encodes CASSDRGRNQPQHF.

The chain employs TRBV18 and TRBJ1-4; TRBD1 aligns across 8 bases. Germline lookup yields CDR1 KGHSH and CDR2 LQKENI. J lost 4 bases, V lost 1 base, and 8 bases had no gene match. The CDR3 runs to 17 residues. CDR3 residues: CASSPLPSTGVNEKLFF. The CDR3 coding sequence is TGTGCCAGCTCACCACTACCGTCGACAGGGGTTAATGAAAAACTGTTTTTT.

The CDR3 is CASNRLAGEETQYF. CDR3 sequence (DNA): TGTGCCAGCAACCGACTAGCGGGAGAAGAGACCCAGTACTTC. The rearrangement links TRBV3-1 (or the pseudogene TRBV3-2) to TRBJ2-5; TRBD2 matches at 12 bases. Trimming removed 7 bases from V and 3 bases from J; junction bases left unmatched: 3. Germline CDR1 reads LGHDT; CDR2 reads YNNKEL (reference sequence). The CDR3 contains 14 residues.

The CDR3 loop reads CASSLVYEQYF. CDR3 in DNA: TGTGCCAGCAGCTTAGTATACGAGCAGTACTTC. This rearrangement joins TRBV7-2 to TRBJ2-7; D is unresolved. This CDR3 comprises 11 residues. Between the trimmed V and J ends, which lost 1 base and 4 bases, there was a span of 2 bases. Germline CDR1 and CDR2: SGHTA and FQGNSA. Full variable domain (rest looked up from reference TRBV7-2 and TRBJ2-7): GAGVSQSPSNKVTEKGKDVELRCDPISGHTALYWYRQSLGQGLEFLIYFQGNSAPDKSGLPSDRFSAERTGGSVSTLTIQRTQQEDSAVYLCASSLVYEQYFGPGTRLTVT.

The chain couples TRBV10-1 to TRBJ2-5, with 14 bases lining up with TRBD2. The germline V gene encodes CDR1 WNHNN and CDR2 SYGVQD (reference sequence). The CDR3 consists of 16 residues. J was trimmed by 1 base and V by 3 bases; bases with no gene match: 1. The CDR3 bases are TGCGCCAGCAGTGATGGGACTAGCGGGGGCCAAGAGACCCAGTACTTC. This translates into CASSDGTSGGQETQYF.

The rearrangement uses TRBV6-5 and TRBJ2-6; 7 bases fit TRBD1. V gave up 4 bases and J gave up 3 bases; unmatched junction bases: 3. Germline lookup yields CDR1 MNHEY and CDR2 SVGAGI. This CDR3 has 15 residues. The CDR3 reads CASSFQGVGANVLTF. CDR3 bases: TGTGCCAGCAGTTTTCAGGGGGTTGGGGCCAACGTCCTGACTTTC.

The chain links TRBV30 to TRBJ1-4; 7 nucleotides align to TRBD1. The CDR3 spans 15 residues. V lost 5 bases and J lost 5; bases outside the gene matches: 11. Germline CDR1 is GTSNPN and CDR2 is SVGIG (reference sequence). DNA of the CDR3: TGTGCCTGGGATCCCCAAGGGGGCGCGAATGAAAAACTGTTTTTT. Translation gives CAWDPQGGANEKLFF. Filled out from reference TRBV30 and TRBJ1-4, the complete variable domain reads SQTIHQWPATLVQPVGSPLSLECTVEGTSNPNLYWYRQAAGRGLQLLFYSVGIGQISSEVPQNLSASRPQDRQFILSSKKLLLSDSGFYLCAWDPQGGANEKLFFGSGTQLSVL.

This clone has more than one count but fewer than ten. The chain has TRBV18 and TRBJ2-2; D is unresolved. Per germline, CDR1 KGHSH and CDR2 LQKENI. V shed 2 bases and J shed 5 bases, with 15 bases lying between them. The CDR3 is made up of 16 amino acids. The CDR3 spells CASSPFKTLTTGELFF. CDR3 nucleotide sequence: TGTGCCAGCTCACCATTCAAAACTCTTACTACCGGGGAGCTGTTTTTT.

V is TRBV6-6 and J is TRBJ2-5; 11 bases fit TRBD1. V lost 8 bases and J lost 7; bases outside the gene matches: 15. CDR3 length: 16 amino acids. CDR1 is MNHNY and CDR2 is SVGAGI in the germline V gene (reference sequence). CDR3 region: CASGPDRGRGGGTQYF. Written as DNA, the CDR3 is TGTGCCAGCGGGCCGGACAGGGGGCGAGGAGGGGGGACCCAGTACTTC.

The genes are TRBV7-8 and TRBJ2-1; possibly TRBD2 for D (5 bases). This CDR3 contains 11 residues. Germline CDR1 and CDR2: SGHVS and FQNEAQ. CDR3: CFKFEGNEQFF. The CDR3 DNA reads TGTTTCAAGTTCGAGGGCAATGAGCAGTTCTTC.

The chain employs TRBV12-3 or TRBV12-4 and TRBJ1-6; a possible D gene is TRBD1 (5 bases). The germline V and J ends were trimmed by 8 bases and 5 bases, with 10 bases remaining between them. The CDR3 totals 13 residues. The CDR3 nucleotides read TGTGCCAGCGGAAGGGGCAATAATTCACCCCTCCACTTT. Its protein product is CASGRGNNSPLHF.